Sequencing of this T cell receptor (beta chain) was carried out in a study of technical replicates of blood from a handful of donors. The method was immunoSEQ multiplex PCR; TCRdb's version includes in-frame clones alone and lacks a portion of them. The data contain more than 65,000 clones, 95% to 98% of them seen just once; the ten biggest clones take up 0.18%. The receptor's source is a human donor in good health. The source material was T cells isolated from PBMCs.

The DNA of the CDR3 is TGTGCCTGGAGTACGGGACAGGGAGGCAATCAGCCCCAGCATTTT. Translation gives CAWSTGQGGNQPQHF. This chain connects TRBV30 to TRBJ1-5, with TRBD1 matching over 9 bases. The V gene's germline CDR1 is GTSNPN and CDR2 SVGIG (reference sequence). The CDR3 spans 15 residues. V gave up 2 bases and J gave up 2 bases; unmatched junction bases: 4.